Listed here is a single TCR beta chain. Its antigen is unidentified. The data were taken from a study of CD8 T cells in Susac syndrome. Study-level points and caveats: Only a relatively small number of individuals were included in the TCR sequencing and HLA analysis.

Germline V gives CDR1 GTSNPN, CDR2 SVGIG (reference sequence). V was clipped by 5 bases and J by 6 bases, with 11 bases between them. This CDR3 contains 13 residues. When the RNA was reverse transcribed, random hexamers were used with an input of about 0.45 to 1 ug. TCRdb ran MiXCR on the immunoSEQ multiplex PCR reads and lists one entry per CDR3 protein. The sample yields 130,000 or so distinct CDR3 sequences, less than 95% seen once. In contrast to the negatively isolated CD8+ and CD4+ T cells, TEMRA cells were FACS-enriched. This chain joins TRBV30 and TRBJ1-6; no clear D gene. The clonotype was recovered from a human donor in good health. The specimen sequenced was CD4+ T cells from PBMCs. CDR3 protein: CAWAQAANSPLHF. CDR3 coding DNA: TGTGCCTGGGCCCAGGCCGCTAATTCACCCCTCCACTTT. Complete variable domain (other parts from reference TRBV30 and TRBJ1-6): SQTIHQWPATLVQPVGSPLSLECTVEGTSNPNLYWYRQAAGRGLQLLFYSVGIGQISSEVPQNLSASRPQDRQFILSSKKLLLSDSGFYLCAWAQAANSPLHFGNGTRLTVT.